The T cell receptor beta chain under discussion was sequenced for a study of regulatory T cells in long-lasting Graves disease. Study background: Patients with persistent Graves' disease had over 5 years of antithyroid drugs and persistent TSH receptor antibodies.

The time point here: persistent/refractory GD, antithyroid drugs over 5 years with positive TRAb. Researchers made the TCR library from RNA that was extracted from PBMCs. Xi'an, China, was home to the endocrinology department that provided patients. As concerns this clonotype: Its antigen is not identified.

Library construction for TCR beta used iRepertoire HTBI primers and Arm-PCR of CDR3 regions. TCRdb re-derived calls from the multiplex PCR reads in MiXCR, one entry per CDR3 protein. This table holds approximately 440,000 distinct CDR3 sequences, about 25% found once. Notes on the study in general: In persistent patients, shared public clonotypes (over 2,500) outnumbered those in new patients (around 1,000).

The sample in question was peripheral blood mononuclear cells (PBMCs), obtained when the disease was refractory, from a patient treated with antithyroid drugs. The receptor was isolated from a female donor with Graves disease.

CDR3 bases: TGTGCCAGCAGTGAAGTGGCCCCATCCAGCCAGCCCCAGCATTTT. It encodes CASSEVAPSSQPQHF. This chain connects TRBV2 to TRBJ1-5; no clear D gene. There are 15 residues in the CDR3. The germline V gene encodes CDR1 SNHLY and CDR2 FYNNEI. V was pared by 1 base and J by 7 bases, with 14 bases between.